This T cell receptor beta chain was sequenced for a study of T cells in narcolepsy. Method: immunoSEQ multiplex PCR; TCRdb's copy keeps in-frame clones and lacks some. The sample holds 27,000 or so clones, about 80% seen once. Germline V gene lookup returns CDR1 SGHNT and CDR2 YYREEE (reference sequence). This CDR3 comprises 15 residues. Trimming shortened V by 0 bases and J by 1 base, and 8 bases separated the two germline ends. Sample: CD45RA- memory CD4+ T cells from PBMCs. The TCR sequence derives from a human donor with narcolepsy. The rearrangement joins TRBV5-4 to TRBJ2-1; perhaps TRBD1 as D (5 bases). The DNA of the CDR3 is TGTGCCAGCAGCTTGGACCAGGGATCCTACAATGAGCAGTTCTTC. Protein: CASSLDQGSYNEQFF.